This entry lists 30 T cell receptor beta chains sequenced from one sample in a study of T cell repertoires in cytomegalovirus infection. TCRdb independently ran MiXCR on the reads; one entry per CDR3 protein. The sample contains almost 500,000 distinct CDR3 sequences, 11% of which appear only once. Sequencing was performed on PBMCs. These receptors were taken from a human donor in good health (CMV status not recorded). Some clones in this sample may be carry-over from other donors' samples.

This clonotype was seen repeatedly, ten times or more. V usage is TRBV19 and J usage is TRBJ1-1; D is possibly TRBD1 (5 bases). The CDR3 totals 15 residues. The germline V gene encodes CDR1 LNHDA and CDR2 SQIVND (reference sequence). V was shortened by 5 bases and J by 3 bases, with 16 bases between the two germline ends. The CDR3 nucleotides are TGTGCCAGTAGTTTCCGGGACGGACGGGACACTGAAGCTTTCTTT. This encodes CASSFRDGRDTEAFF.

This clonotype was found a few times. The rearrangement joins TRBV5-1 to TRBJ2-1; possibly TRBD1 for D (6 bases). Germline loops: CDR1 SGHRS, CDR2 YFSETQ. The CDR3 has 16 amino acids. The V gene lost 4 bases and the J gene lost 0 bases, with 14 bases spanning the gap. The CDR3 DNA follows: TGCGCCAGCAGCGGGGGCTACCGAAACTCCTACAATGAGCAGTTCTTC. Translation: CASSGGYRNSYNEQFF.

This clonotype appeared many times. V usage is TRBV5-1 and J usage is TRBJ2-6, with D possibly being TRBD1 (6 bases). Germline V gene sequence: CDR1 SGHRS, CDR2 YFSETQ. There are 17 residues in the CDR3. Between the trimmed V and J ends, which lost 0 bases and 0 bases, there was a span of 10 bases. CDR3 bases: TGCGCCAGCAGCTTGGGCAGGGGTGCCTCTGGGGCCAACGTCCTGACTTTC. Protein sequence: CASSLGRGASGANVLTF.

The table lists this clonotype with a few counts. The chain is built from TRBV27 and TRBJ1-2, with 8 positions matching TRBD1. The CDR3 extends over 14 amino acids. J lost 7 bases, V lost 3 bases, and 7 bases had no gene match. CDR1 and CDR2 from the germline V gene are MNHEY and SMNVEV (reference sequence). In DNA form, the CDR3 reads TGTGCCAGCAGTTTTGTACAGGGGGGTACTGGCTACACCTTC. The encoded protein is CASSFVQGGTGYTF.

The DNA of the CDR3 is TGTGCCAGCAGAGCTTACACAGGGGGTAGCACAGATACGCAGTATTTT. It is translated as CASRAYTGGSTDTQYF. The chain links TRBV6-1 to TRBJ2-3, with TRBD1 matching over 8 bases. Germline CDR1 reads MNHNS; CDR2 reads SASEGT. Trimming removed 6 bases from V and 0 bases from J; junction bases left unmatched: 8. The CDR3 has 16 amino acids.

Ten or more counts support this clonotype. The chain couples TRBV7-2 to TRBJ1-2; 10 bases are a match to TRBD1. V lost 4 bases and J lost 4; bases outside the gene matches: 3. Germline CDR1 and CDR2: SGHTA and FQGNSA. This CDR3 contains 14 residues. CDR3 sequence (DNA): TGTGCCAGCAGCTCCCGGGACAGGGGCTATGGCTACACCTTC. Amino acids: CASSSRDRGYGYTF. Full variable domain (rest looked up from reference TRBV7-2 and TRBJ1-2): GAGVSQSPSNKVTEKGKDVELRCDPISGHTALYWYRQSLGQGLEFLIYFQGNSAPDKSGLPSDRFSAERTGGSVSTLTIQRTQQEDSAVYLCASSSRDRGYGYTFGSGTRLTVV.

This clonotype came up many times. The chain uses TRBV7-2 and TRBJ2-5; 8 positions match TRBD2. Germline lookup yields CDR1 SGHTA and CDR2 FQGNSA. The V and J ends lost 1 base and 4 bases, in that order; junction bases with no gene match: 14. The CDR3 extends over 18 amino acids. The CDR3 protein is CASSLVGQRPGGLETQYF. The CDR3 DNA sequence: TGTGCCAGCAGCTTAGTAGGCCAAAGACCGGGGGGGCTAGAGACCCAGTACTTC.

J is TRBJ1-2 and V is TRBV6-5, with D possibly matching TRBD1 (6 bases). V was clipped by 2 bases and J by 2 bases, with 9 bases between them. Germline CDR1 is MNHEY and CDR2 is SVGAGI. The length of the CDR3 is 14 residues. CDR3 region: CASSYGQLNYGYTF. CDR3 DNA sequence: TGTGCCAGCAGTTACGGACAGCTAAACTATGGCTACACCTTC.

The sample holds many counts of this clonotype. The chain is built from TRBV28 and TRBJ1-5; D is perhaps TRBD1 (6 bases). V lost 6 bases to trimming and J lost 5 bases, with 20 bases between them. CDR3 length: 16 residues. Germline V gene data show CDR1 as MDHEN and CDR2 as SYDVKM. The CDR3: CASSRIGGRLYQPQHF. DNA for the CDR3: TGTGCCAGCAGCCGTATAGGGGGGAGACTCTATCAGCCCCAGCATTTT.

There are many counts of this clonotype. The CDR3 is CASSIRQGAKDTQYF. In nucleotides, the CDR3 is TGTGCCAGCAGCATTCGACAGGGGGCAAAAGATACGCAGTATTTT. This chain uses TRBV7-8 with TRBJ2-3, with 10 bases matching TRBD1. The CDR3 length is 15 residues. The V gene's germline CDR1 is SGHVS and CDR2 FQNEAQ. V lost 5 bases, J lost 5 bases, and 7 bases stayed unmatched.

This clonotype occurred many times. The chain couples TRBV7-8 to TRBJ2-1; D is tentatively TRBD1 or TRBD2 (5 bases each). This CDR3 has 15 residues. In germline, CDR1 is SGHVS, CDR2 FQNEAQ. Trimming stripped 1 base from V and 8 bases from J, with 15 bases between. CDR3 region: CASSLDPGPGDEQFF. The DNA for the CDR3 is TGTGCCAGCAGCTTAGACCCGGGGCCGGGCGATGAGCAGTTCTTC.

The chain employs TRBV27 and TRBJ2-7, with 7 nucleotides matching TRBD1. Trimming took 5 bases from V and 2 from J; bases not matched to a gene: 21. The CDR3 consists of 19 residues. Germline V gene lookup returns CDR1 MNHEY and CDR2 SMNVEV (reference sequence). The CDR3 protein is CASSGRTGRILKGTYEQYF. CDR3 DNA: TGTGCCAGCAGTGGACGGACAGGAAGGATTCTGAAGGGTACCTACGAGCAGTACTTC.

This clonotype showed up just a few times. This chain links TRBV20-1 with TRBJ2-7; 11 bases are shared with TRBD2. J lost 4 bases, V lost 6 bases, and 8 bases had no gene match. Germline-derived CDR1 and CDR2 are DFQATT and SNEGSKA (reference sequence). The CDR3 runs to 14 residues. CDR3 loop: CSAFRLAGTYEQYF. CDR3 bases: TGCAGTGCCTTCAGACTAGCGGGAACATACGAGCAGTACTTC.

This clonotype was counted at least ten times. The chain links TRBV6-2 or TRBV6-3 to TRBJ2-1; 8 bases match TRBD1. CDR3 length: 15 residues. Germline V lookup: CDR1 MNHEY, CDR2 SVGEGT. V trimming: 5 bases; J trimming: 2 bases; junction bases outside the gene matches: 5. As DNA, the CDR3 is TGTGCCAGCAGTAAACAGGGGGTGGCCTACAATGAGCAGTTCTTC. Translated, it gives CASSKQGVAYNEQFF.

This clonotype was detected ten times or more. V usage is TRBV19 and J usage is TRBJ1-1; D is unclear. The CDR3 runs 14 residues. V was trimmed by 1 base and J by 7 bases, leaving 13 bases between them. Germline values: CDR1 LNHDA, CDR2 SQIVND (reference sequence). The CDR3 protein is CASSIAHSGNEAFF. In DNA, the CDR3 is TGTGCCAGTAGTATAGCACACAGTGGGAATGAAGCTTTCTTT. Full variable domain (missing parts from reference TRBV19 and TRBJ1-1): DGGITQSPKYLFRKEGQNVTLSCEQNLNHDAMYWYRQDPGQGLRLIYYSQIVNDFQKGDIAEGYSVSREKKESFPLTVTSAQKNPTAFYLCASSIAHSGNEAFFGQGTRLTVV.

In this sample, this clonotype turned up many times. The CDR3 nucleotides read TGTGCCAGCAATCCTCAGGGGGGGACTGAAGCTTTCTTT. Protein sequence: CASNPQGGTEAFF. This rearrangement joins TRBV12-3 or TRBV12-4 to TRBJ1-1; 7 positions agree with TRBD1. Trimming removed 7 bases from V and 5 bases from J; junction bases left unmatched: 7. The CDR3 has 13 amino acids.

This clonotype occurred many times. V and J are TRBV5-6 and TRBJ2-3; a possible D gene is TRBD2 (5 bases). The V gene's germline CDR1 is SGHDT and CDR2 YYEEEE. V was trimmed by 5 bases and J by 5 bases, leaving 18 bases between them. The CDR3 is made up of 15 amino acids. CDR3 sequence (DNA): TGTGCCAGCAGTTCCGGTCCCTCAGGAGGAGATACGCAGTATTTT. Its translation is CASSSGPSGGDTQYF.

This clonotype appeared many times. The gene calls are TRBV4-2 and TRBJ2-1; D is perhaps TRBD1 or TRBD2 (5 bases each). This CDR3 has 16 amino acids. Germline V gene sequence: CDR1 LGHNA, CDR2 YNFKEQ. Trimming left V 4 bases short and J 3 bases short, with 16 bases between. CDR3 amino acids: CASSLLDGTLYNEQFF. The CDR3, as DNA: TGTGCCAGCAGCCTCCTGGACGGGACCCTCTACAATGAGCAGTTCTTC.

Only a few counts were recorded for this clonotype. The chain is built from TRBV20-1 and TRBJ1-2, with a possible D match to TRBD1 (5 bases). CDR3 length equals 14 residues. V was pared by 3 bases and J by 8 bases, with 19 bases between. Germline V CDR1 and CDR2: DFQATT, SNEGSKA (reference sequence). CDR3 in DNA: TGCAGTGCTAGCCCCCCGAGGGGAGTCGGAGGCTACACCTTC. It encodes CSASPPRGVGGYTF.

This clonotype has ten or more counts. CDR3 DNA: TGTGCCAGCAGCTTAGCGGGCGGTCAGCCCCAGCATTTT. Its protein product is CASSLAGGQPQHF. The rearrangement joins TRBV7-2 to TRBJ1-5; D is unclear. Deletions cut 0 bases from V and 6 bases from J, with 6 bases between. Germline-derived CDR1 and CDR2 are SGHTA and FQGNSA. The CDR3 extends over 13 amino acids.

This clonotype was observed at least ten times. The chain is built from TRBV7-8 and TRBJ2-7; TRBD2 matches at 8 bases. This CDR3 spans 15 amino acids. V gave up 5 bases and J gave up 5 bases; unmatched junction bases: 11. Germline loops: CDR1 SGHVS, CDR2 FQNEAQ. CDR3 sequence (DNA): TGTGCCAGCAGCCCCCGGGGGGGTCAGACGGACGAGCAGTACTTC. Translated: CASSPRGGQTDEQYF.

This clonotype is a singleton in its sample. As the CDR3 is not closed by the conserved phenylalanine or tryptophan, this likely results from a read error. The chain has TRBV27 and TRBJ1-1, with 9 bases fitting TRBD1. Germline lookup yields CDR1 MNHEY and CDR2 SMNVEV (reference sequence). The CDR3 length is 18 residues. V lost 8 bases and J lost 5; bases outside the gene matches: 21. The CDR3 coding sequence is TGTGCCAGCCGGGGGTCGGGACAGGGAATTCGAAGATGGACTGAAGCTTTCCTT. Translated, it gives CASRGSGQGIRRWTEAFL.

V and J are TRBV2 and TRBJ2-7; D is ambiguous. The CDR3 totals 13 residues. Trimming shortened V by 7 bases and J by 3 bases, and 13 bases separated the two germline ends. CDR1 SNHLY and CDR2 FYNNEI come from the germline V gene. This chain's CDR3 is CASTNRPYYEQYF. The DNA for the CDR3 is TGTGCCAGCACAAACAGACCTTACTACGAGCAGTACTTC. The full variable domain, rest sourced from reference TRBV2 and TRBJ2-7, is EPEVTQTPSHQVTQMGQEVILRCVPISNHLYFYWYRQILGQKVEFLVSFYNNEISEKSEIFDDQFSVERPDGSNFTLKIRSTKLEDSAMYFCASTNRPYYEQYFGPGTRLTVT.

This clonotype has at least ten counts. The V call is TRBV7-3, the J call TRBJ2-1; 10 bases fit TRBD2. Germline V gene lookup returns CDR1 SGHTA and CDR2 FQGTGA. V shed 5 bases, J shed 3 bases, and the junction held 4 bases outside the gene matches. This CDR3 has 15 residues. The CDR3 here is CASSISGGGYNEQFF. In DNA form, the CDR3 reads TGTGCCAGCAGCATAAGCGGGGGGGGCTACAATGAGCAGTTCTTC. The full variable domain, rest sourced from reference TRBV7-3 and TRBJ2-1, is GAGVSQTPSNKVTEKGKYVELRCDPISGHTALYWYRQSLGQGPEFLIYFQGTGAADDSGLPNDRFFAVRPEGSVSTLKIQRTERGDSAVYLCASSISGGGYNEQFFGPGTRLTVL.

In this sample, this clonotype turned up many times. The gene calls are TRBV7-2 and TRBJ1-1; tentative D call: TRBD1 (6 bases). CDR1 and CDR2 from the germline V gene are SGHTA and FQGNSA. V was clipped by 5 bases and J by 7 bases, with 11 bases between them. CDR3 length equals 12 residues. The CDR3 sequence: CASSKQGIEAFF. The DNA for the CDR3 is TGTGCCAGCAGCAAACAGGGTATTGAAGCTTTCTTT.

This clonotype was detected many times. This chain joins TRBV28 and TRBJ1-5; D might be TRBD1 (6 bases). Trimming stripped 5 bases from V and 0 bases from J, with 14 bases between. Germline assignment: CDR1 MDHEN and CDR2 SYDVKM. This CDR3 has 16 residues. This CDR3 is CASSRSGTNSNQPQHF. CDR3 sequence (DNA): TGTGCCAGCAGTCGCTCCGGGACAAATAGCAATCAGCCCCAGCATTTT.

J is TRBJ1-2 and V is TRBV28, with 9 bases identical to TRBD1. Germline V gives CDR1 MDHEN, CDR2 SYDVKM. The CDR3 is made up of 13 amino acids. The junction had 5 bases not matched to a gene; V was cut back by 6 bases and J by 6 bases. CDR3 residues: CASRRTGVDGYTF. The CDR3 coding sequence is TGTGCCAGCAGGCGGACAGGGGTAGATGGCTACACCTTC.

This clonotype was observed at least ten times. The V gene is TRBV7-3, the J gene TRBJ2-5, with D perhaps TRBD2 (5 bases). The germline V gene has CDR1 SGHTA and CDR2 FQGTGA. With 4 bases removed from V and 1 base from J, the gap between germline ends came to 13 bases. This CDR3 is 15 amino acids long. CDR3 DNA sequence: TGTGCCAGCAGCTCCCCCGCGGGCGGCCAAGAGACCCAGTACTTC. Its translation: CASSSPAGGQETQYF.

At least ten counts were recorded for this clonotype. CDR3: CASSYPSTVGELFF. Here the CDR3 DNA reads TGTGCCAGCAGCTATCCGTCGACGGTCGGGGAGCTGTTTTTT. The chain carries TRBV7-9 and TRBJ2-2; D is undetermined. This CDR3 region has 14 residues. Germline assignment: CDR1 SEHNR and CDR2 FQNEAQ (reference sequence). Trimming cost V 4 bases and J 7 bases, with 13 bases left between them. The variable domain in full, with the rest retrieved from reference TRBV7-9 and TRBJ2-2, is DTGVSQNPRHKITKRGQNVTFRCDPISEHNRLYWYRQTLGQGPEFLTYFQNEAQLEKSRLLSDRFSAERPKGSFSTLEIQRTEQGDSAMYLCASSYPSTVGELFFGEGSRLTVL.

Ten or more counts support this clonotype. The V and J genes are TRBV19 and TRBJ2-5; 10 bases are shared with TRBD2. CDR3 size: 14 residues. V dropped 6 bases and J dropped 9; count of bases not matched to a gene: 10. CDR1 and CDR2 (germline): LNHDA, SQIVND (reference sequence). CDR3 protein: CASRPEGSGGAQYF. The CDR3 DNA is TGTGCCAGTAGACCGGAGGGGAGCGGGGGGGCCCAGTACTTC.